Following are 14 T cell receptor beta chains from one sample sequenced in a study of PD-L1 blockade in urothelial cancer. Profiling relied on immunoSEQ multiplex PCR, and the TCRdb table lists in-frame clones only, not all of them. The profile shows some 63,000 clones, roughly 79% of them singletons. Noted time point: pretreatment peripheral blood. The sample was PBMCs, taken around atezolizumab (anti-PD-L1) treatment. The receptors come from a man in his 70s with urothelial cancer.

The rearrangement links TRBV27 to TRBJ2-2, with 8 bases identical to TRBD1. The germline gives CDR1 MNHEY, CDR2 SMNVEV (reference sequence). The CDR3 consists of 16 residues. V trimming: 1 base; J trimming: 6 bases; junction bases outside the gene matches: 7. This CDR3 reads CASSLFGRGLAGELFF. DNA of the CDR3: TGTGCCAGCAGTTTATTCGGCAGGGGGCTGGCCGGGGAGCTGTTTTTT.

The V gene is TRBV18, the J gene TRBJ1-5, with TRBD1 identical over 7 bases. V shed 5 bases, J shed 0 bases, and the junction held 4 bases outside the gene matches. Germline CDR1 is KGHSH and CDR2 is LQKENI. CDR3 length equals 15 residues. The chain's CDR3 is CASSATGNSNQPQHF. CDR3 in DNA: TGTGCCAGCTCAGCGACAGGGAATAGCAATCAGCCCCAGCATTTT.

The chain is built from TRBV11-2 and TRBJ1-2; 9 positions match TRBD1. The V gene's germline CDR1 is SGHAT and CDR2 FQNNGV. The length of the CDR3 is 17 residues. After removal of 5 bases from V and 2 bases from J, the junction contained 12 bases not matched to a gene. This CDR3 reads CASSTLTDRGSNYGYTF. The CDR3 bases are TGTGCCAGCAGCACTCTCACGGACAGGGGATCCAACTATGGCTACACCTTC.

The chain links TRBV28 to TRBJ2-7, with D possibly matching TRBD1 (6 bases). The germline gives CDR1 MDHEN, CDR2 SYDVKM. The CDR3 is 17 amino acids. Trimming took off 6 bases at V and 0 bases at J, with 21 bases between the two ends. In DNA form, the CDR3 reads TGTGCCAGCAGACAACCCGCACGGACAGTTAGCTCCTACGAGCAGTACTTC. As protein: CASRQPARTVSSYEQYF. Complete variable domain (other parts from reference TRBV28 and TRBJ2-7): DVKVTQSSRYLVKRTGEKVFLECVQDMDHENMFWYRQDPGLGLRLIYFSYDVKMKEKGDIPEGYSVSREKKERFSLILESASTNQTSMYLCASRQPARTVSSYEQYFGPGTRLTVT.

The CDR3 DNA reads TGTGCCAGCAGCTTGTACGAGCGGGACAACGAGCAGTACTTC. Protein product: CASSLYERDNEQYF. The rearrangement uses TRBV7-8 and TRBJ2-7, with D possibly being TRBD2 (7 bases). V gave up 3 bases and J gave up 5 bases, with 14 bases separating them. Germline V CDR1 and CDR2: SGHVS, FQNEAQ. This CDR3 comprises 14 residues.

Many counts were recorded for this clone. This CDR3 is also generated by other DNA sequences in the sample. This chain joins TRBV11-2 and TRBJ2-7, with TRBD2 identical over 11 bases. Unmatched junction bases numbered 1, after V lost 3 bases and J lost 3 bases. The CDR3 contains 14 residues. Germline V gene sequence: CDR1 SGHAT, CDR2 FQNNGV. Here the CDR3 reads CASSFGTSGYEQYF. In DNA, the CDR3 is TGTGCCAGCAGCTTTGGGACTAGCGGCTACGAGCAGTACTTC.

The chain carries TRBV11-2 and TRBJ2-5; D gene ambiguous. This CDR3 region has 11 residues. Germline-derived CDR1 and CDR2 are SGHAT and FQNNGV. V lost 5 bases and J lost 5, with 6 bases in between. In DNA, the CDR3 is TGTGCCAGCAGCCCATTTGAGACCCAGTACTTC. This encodes CASSPFETQYF.

This chain links TRBV10-2 with TRBJ2-7, with 12 bases lining up with TRBD2. CDR3 length equals 17 residues. Germline lookup yields CDR1 WSHSY and CDR2 SAAADI. With V trimmed by 3 bases and J by 5 bases, 11 bases remained unmatched. This chain's CDR3 is CASSDLLAGGLHNEQYF. The CDR3 nucleotides read TGCGCCAGCAGTGATCTACTAGCGGGGGGCCTACATAACGAGCAGTACTTC.

A few counts support this clone. J is TRBJ2-1 and V is TRBV11-2; the match to TRBD2 covers 10 bases. Per germline, CDR1 SGHAT and CDR2 FQNNGV. Trimming cost V 5 bases and J 7 bases; bases outside gene matches: 8. The CDR3 has 15 residues. Here the CDR3 DNA reads TGTGCCAGCAGCCCTCCTAGCGGGAGTCATAATGAGCAGTTCTTC. It is translated as CASSPPSGSHNEQFF.

This clone occurred a few times. V gene TRBV7-2 combines with J gene TRBJ2-2, with 8 bases identical to TRBD2. Germline V lookup: CDR1 SGHTA, CDR2 FQGNSA. CDR3 length: 16 amino acids. Unmatched junction bases numbered 11, after V lost 5 bases and J lost 6 bases. The CDR3 coding sequence is TGTGCCAGCAGCCCCCCGGGACTAGGTGCAGCCGGGGAGCTGTTTTTT. It yields the protein CASSPPGLGAAGELFF.

This clone was counted between two and nine times. This rearrangement joins TRBV5-4 to TRBJ2-5, with 13 bases aligning to TRBD2. Germline V gene lookup returns CDR1 SGHNT and CDR2 YYREEE (reference sequence). V shed 7 bases and J 5 bases; nucleotides not matched to a gene: 5. The CDR3 is 14 amino acids. The CDR3: CASHGTSGKETQYF. CDR3 nucleotide sequence: TGTGCCAGCCACGGGACTAGCGGGAAGGAGACCCAGTACTTC.

The genes are TRBV7-9 and TRBJ1-1; 8 bases agree with TRBD1. J was trimmed by 11 bases and V by 5 bases; bases with no gene match: 13. The CDR3 has 14 residues. CDR1 is SEHNR and CDR2 is FQNEAQ in the germline V gene (reference sequence). CDR3 sequence (DNA): TGTGCCAGCAGCCGGGAGGACAGGGAGGGGACGGCTTTCTTT. Translated: CASSREDREGTAFF.

The chain couples TRBV4-3 to TRBJ2-7; 10 bases match TRBD1. Germline V CDR1 and CDR2: LGHNA, YSLEER. The CDR3 has 13 residues. V lost 3 bases to trimming and J lost 6 bases; unmatched junction nucleotides: 2. The CDR3 region has the DNA TGCGCCAGCAGCCAGGGACAGGGGCTCGAGCAGTACTTC. The encoded protein is CASSQGQGLEQYF.

The rearrangement joins TRBV7-2 to TRBJ1-2, with 7 bases lining up with TRBD1. The V segment lost 5 bases and the J segment 8 bases; nucleotides outside the gene matches: 17. Per germline, CDR1 SGHTA and CDR2 FQGNSA. The CDR3 sequence is 16 residues long. Written as DNA, the CDR3 is TGTGCCAGCAGCCCGGTATCAGGGGGATGGGGTGCGGGCTACACCTTC. It yields the protein CASSPVSGGWGAGYTF.